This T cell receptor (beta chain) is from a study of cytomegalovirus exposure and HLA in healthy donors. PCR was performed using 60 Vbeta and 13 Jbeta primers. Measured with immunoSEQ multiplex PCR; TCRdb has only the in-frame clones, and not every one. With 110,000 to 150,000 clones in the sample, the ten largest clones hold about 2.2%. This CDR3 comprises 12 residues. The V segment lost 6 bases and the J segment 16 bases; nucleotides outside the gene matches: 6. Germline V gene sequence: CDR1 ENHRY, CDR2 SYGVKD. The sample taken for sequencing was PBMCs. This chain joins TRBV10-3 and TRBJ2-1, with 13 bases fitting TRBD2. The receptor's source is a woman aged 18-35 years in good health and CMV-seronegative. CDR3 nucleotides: TGTGCCATCAGGCGGACTAGCGGGAGCAAATTCTTC. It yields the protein CAIRRTSGSKFF.